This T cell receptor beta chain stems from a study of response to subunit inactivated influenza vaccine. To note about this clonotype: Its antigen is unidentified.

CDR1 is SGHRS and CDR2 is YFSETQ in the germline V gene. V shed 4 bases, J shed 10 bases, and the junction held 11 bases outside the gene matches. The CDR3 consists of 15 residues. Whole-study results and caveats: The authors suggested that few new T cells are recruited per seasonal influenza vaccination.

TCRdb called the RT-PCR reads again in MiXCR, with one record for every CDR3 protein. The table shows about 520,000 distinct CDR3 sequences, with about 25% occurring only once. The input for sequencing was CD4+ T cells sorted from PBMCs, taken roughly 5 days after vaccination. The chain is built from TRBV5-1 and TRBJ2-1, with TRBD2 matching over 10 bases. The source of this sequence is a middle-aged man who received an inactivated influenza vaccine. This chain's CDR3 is CASSVFLAGAGEQFF. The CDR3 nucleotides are TGCGCCAGCAGCGTGTTCCTAGCGGGGGCCGGGGAGCAGTTCTTC.